Shown below are 16 T cell receptor beta chains from a single sample sequenced in a study of blood T cell repertoires in COVID-19 (dated by TCRdb to 2020 to 2022). The receptor library was made with the immunoSEQ multiplex PCR assay. Drawn from immuneACCESS, this table holds only the in-frame rearrangements with V and J called that TCRdb kept. Clones are partly lost; checked studies trace under half to an unresolved V gene and leave the rest unexplained. This sample lists fewer than 250,000 clones; over 80% were detected once. The ten largest account for approximately 2.4% of the sample. The sequenced material came from PBMCs or T cells enriched from blood (not recorded which). The receptors come from a woman aged 30 to 39 with acute COVID-19.

About this clone: A junction end diverges from the germline sequence, so it may reflect a read error. The chain links TRBV4-3 to TRBJ1-4; weak D call: TRBD1 (5 bases). The V gene's germline CDR1 is LGHNA and CDR2 YSLEER. CDR3 length: 15 amino acids. CDR3 sequence (DNA): TGCGCCAGCAGCCAAGATGTCGGGGGTTGGGAAATACTGTTTTTT. This codes for CASSQDVGGWEILFF.

The genes are TRBV19 and TRBJ2-1, with 10 bases lining up with TRBD2. The germline gives CDR1 LNHDA, CDR2 SQIVND (reference sequence). With 5 bases clipped from V and 1 base from J, the junction kept 2 bases outside the gene matches. The length of the CDR3 is 15 residues. The CDR3 sequence: CASSSSGGSYNEQFF. DNA of the CDR3: TGTGCCAGTAGTTCTAGCGGGGGTTCCTACAATGAGCAGTTCTTC.

J is TRBJ2-7 and V is TRBV6-2 or TRBV6-3; 9 nucleotides line up with TRBD1. CDR3 length equals 18 residues. Per the germline V gene, CDR1 is MNHEY and CDR2 is SVGEGT. J lost 3 bases, V lost 4 bases, and 16 bases had no gene match. The DNA of the CDR3 is TGTGCCAGCAGTTTTGGGACAGGGAGAGAGTCTGTTAGCTACGAGCAGTACTTC. It codes for CASSFGTGRESVSYEQYF.

V usage is TRBV6-2 or TRBV6-3 and J usage is TRBJ1-1; unclear D gene. The germline V and J ends were trimmed by 2 bases and 0 bases, with 13 bases remaining between them. The CDR3 length is 16 residues. CDR1 MNHEY and CDR2 SVGEGT come from the germline V gene. CDR3 sequence: CASSYREGIVNTEAFF. Here the CDR3 DNA reads TGTGCCAGCAGTTACCGGGAGGGAATAGTGAACACTGAAGCTTTCTTT.

CDR3 region: CASSQEAGGYQETQYF. For the CDR3, the DNA is TGCGCCAGCAGCCAAGAGGCGGGGGGGTACCAAGAGACCCAGTACTTC. The chain recombines TRBV4-3 with TRBJ2-5; TRBD2 matches 9 bases. Trimming took 0 bases from V and 0 from J; bases not matched to a gene: 2. This CDR3 contains 16 residues. CDR1 and CDR2 from the germline V gene are LGHNA and YSLEER.

The sample holds one count of this clone. The J gene is TRBJ1-1, the V gene TRBV6-5, with D perhaps matching TRBD1 (5 bases). Germline CDR1 MNHEY, CDR2 SVGAGI. Trimming removed 3 bases at V and 6 bases at J, with 17 bases between. CDR3 length equals 15 residues. In DNA form, the CDR3 reads TGTGCCAGCAGTTATGGATCAGGGAAGTGGTCTGAAGCTTTCTTT. This gives the protein CASSYGSGKWSEAFF.

The chain combines TRBV28 with TRBJ1-2; D might be TRBD1 (5 bases). Germline loops: CDR1 MDHEN, CDR2 SYDVKM. This CDR3 has 15 residues. Trimming removed 5 bases from V and 3 bases from J, with 16 bases in between. CDR3 region: CASSPMTLGDYGYTF. In DNA, the CDR3 is TGTGCCAGCAGTCCTATGACTCTAGGGGACTATGGCTACACCTTC.

The chain is built from TRBV7-9 and TRBJ2-1; TRBD2 agrees at 7 bases. The CDR3 has 14 residues. Germline CDR1 and CDR2: SEHNR and FQNEAQ (reference sequence). V gave up 5 bases and J gave up 6 bases; unmatched junction bases: 7. The chain's CDR3 is CASSPIAGVNEQFF. CDR3 in DNA: TGTGCCAGCAGCCCGATTGCGGGGGTCAATGAGCAGTTCTTC. The whole variable domain, filled in from reference TRBV7-9 and TRBJ2-1, reads DTGVSQNPRHKITKRGQNVTFRCDPISEHNRLYWYRQTLGQGPEFLTYFQNEAQLEKSRLLSDRFSAERPKGSFSTLEIQRTEQGDSAMYLCASSPIAGVNEQFFGPGTRLTVL.

The chain uses TRBV28 and TRBJ2-4; the D is unclear. The CDR3 is made up of 12 amino acids. The germline V gene encodes CDR1 MDHEN and CDR2 SYDVKM. Trimming left V 6 bases short and J 5 bases short, with 8 bases between. CDR3 sequence (DNA): TGTGCCAGCAGAAAAACAGAAAACATTCAGTACTTC. This gives the protein CASRKTENIQYF.

As for this clone: This CDR3 is also generated by other DNA sequences in the sample. The gene calls are TRBV15 and TRBJ1-1, with TRBD1 matching 7 bases. The germline V gene encodes CDR1 LNHNV and CDR2 YYDKDF (reference sequence). This CDR3 contains 13 residues. The junction had 0 bases not matched to a gene; V was cut back by 0 bases and J by 5 bases. In DNA, the CDR3 is TGTGCCACCAGCAGAGACAGGGGGACTGAAGCTTTCTTT. It codes for CATSRDRGTEAFF.

The rearrangement uses TRBV19 and TRBJ1-5, with a weak D call TRBD1 (6 bases). The CDR3 length is 18 residues. Looked up from germline, CDR1 is LNHDA and CDR2 is SQIVND (reference sequence). Deletions cut 4 bases from V and 2 bases from J, with 21 bases between. CDR3 DNA sequence: TGTGCCAGTAGTAGAACAATACAGGGCCAGGCGGGCAATCAGCCCCAGCATTTT. It is translated as CASSRTIQGQAGNQPQHF.

The chain joins TRBV6-1 to TRBJ1-2; no reliable D call. The germline CDR1 and CDR2 sequences are MNHNS and SASEGT. The CDR3 covers 15 residues. Trimming removed 0 bases from V and 4 bases from J, with 12 bases in between. The CDR3 DNA sequence: TGTGCCAGCAGTGAAGCGCGGGAGGCGATCTATGGCTACACCTTC. Translation gives CASSEAREAIYGYTF.

This clone is a singleton in its sample. CDR3 sequence reads: CASTQGLLAFF. The CDR3 DNA reads TGTGCCAGCACCCAGGGCTTATTGGCTTTCTTT. This chain links TRBV11-2 with TRBJ1-1, with TRBD1 as a possible D gene (5 bases). CDR1 SGHAT and CDR2 FQNNGV come from the germline V gene. There are 11 residues in the CDR3. V lost 7 bases to trimming and J lost 11 bases, with 14 bases between them.

The genes are TRBV19 and TRBJ2-1; D may be TRBD2 (5 bases). Germline V gene lookup returns CDR1 LNHDA and CDR2 SQIVND (reference sequence). This CDR3 is built from 13 residues. Trimming took 9 bases from V and 6 from J, leaving 15 bases between them. CDR3 protein: CASSEEGGNEQFF. The CDR3 DNA reads as TGTGCCAGCTCAGAAGAAGGAGGCAATGAGCAGTTCTTC.

The chain is built from TRBV15 and TRBJ1-3, with D perhaps TRBD1 (5 bases). With 0 bases removed from V and 2 bases from J, the gap between germline ends came to 5 bases. The CDR3 length is 14 residues. Germline lookup yields CDR1 LNHNV and CDR2 YYDKDF (reference sequence). The CDR3 DNA reads as TGTGCCACCAGCAGAGACAGGGCTGGAAACACCATATATTTT. It translates to CATSRDRAGNTIYF.

The gene calls are TRBV14 and TRBJ1-3; D perhaps matches TRBD1 (6 bases). Germline values: CDR1 SGHDN, CDR2 FVKESK. Deletions cut 4 bases from V and 2 bases from J, with 18 bases between. The CDR3 consists of 17 residues. CDR3 region: CASSRESLWDTGNTIYF. DNA for the CDR3: TGTGCCAGCAGCCGTGAGTCCTTGTGGGACACTGGAAACACCATATATTTT.